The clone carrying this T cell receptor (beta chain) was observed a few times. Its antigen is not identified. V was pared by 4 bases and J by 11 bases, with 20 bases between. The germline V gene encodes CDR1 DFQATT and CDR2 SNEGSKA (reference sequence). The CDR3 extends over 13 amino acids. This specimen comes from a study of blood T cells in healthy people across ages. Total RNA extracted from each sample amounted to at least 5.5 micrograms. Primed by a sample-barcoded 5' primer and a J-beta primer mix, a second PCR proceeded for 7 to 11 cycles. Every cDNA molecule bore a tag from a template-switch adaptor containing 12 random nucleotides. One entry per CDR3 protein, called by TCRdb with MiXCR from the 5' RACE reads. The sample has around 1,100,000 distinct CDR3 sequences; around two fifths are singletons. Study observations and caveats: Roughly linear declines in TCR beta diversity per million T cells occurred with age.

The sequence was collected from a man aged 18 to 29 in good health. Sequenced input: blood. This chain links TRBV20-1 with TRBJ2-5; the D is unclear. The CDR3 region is CSATTRRAYEQYF. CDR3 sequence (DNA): TGCAGTGCTACTACCAGACGCGCTTATGAGCAGTACTTC.